These 6 T cell receptor beta chains were sequenced from one sample in a study of human T cells and chemical hapten exposure (dated by TCRdb to the early 2020s). The library was made by RACE. Sequencing took place on a NextSeq 500. TCRdb cleaned the public reads at Q25 with fastp, built clones with MiXCR and kept in-frame beta chains. Duplicate CDR3 protein sequences are folded into a single record with the most common DNA and genes. This sample gives about 180,000 distinct CDR3 sequences in total; roughly 30% of them show up just once. The ten biggest clones cover nearly 3% of the sample. The sample's time point label, in plain terms: pre-sensitization, week 0. The sample's treatment or condition label, in plain terms: therapeutic diphenylcyclopropenone sensitization with weekly scalp DPC. Sample: whole blood, taken in connection with sensitization to the hapten diphenylcyclopropenone (DPC). The receptors were sampled from a woman aged 25 to 39 with alopecia areata. Some clones in this sample may be carry-over from other donors' samples.

The J gene is TRBJ2-5, the V gene TRBV28, with D tentatively TRBD2 (7 bases). CDR1 is MDHEN, CDR2 SYDVKM, per germline. The CDR3 consists of 15 residues. Trimming took off 5 bases at V and 1 base at J, with 14 bases between the two ends. CDR3 sequence: CASSPWGGLQETQYF. CDR3 coding DNA: TGTGCCAGCAGTCCATGGGGGGGCCTCCAAGAGACCCAGTACTTC.

The J gene is TRBJ1-2, the V gene TRBV7-2; D not resolved. Germline-derived CDR1 and CDR2 are SGHTA and FQGNSA. The CDR3 runs to 14 residues. V was shortened by 10 bases and J by 7 bases, with 22 bases between the two germline ends. As DNA, the CDR3 is TGTGCCACCCAGGTCCAGAGATCCCTTTCTGGCTACACCTTC. This codes for CATQVQRSLSGYTF.

V and J are TRBV4-2 and TRBJ1-6, with 7 bases lining up with TRBD1. CDR3 length: 15 amino acids. CDR1 and CDR2 from the germline V gene are LGHNA and YNFKEQ. V was pared by 1 base and J by 8 bases, with 5 bases of the junction left unmatched. The chain's CDR3 is CASSQGQGRDSPLHF. CDR3 in DNA: TGTGCCAGCAGCCAAGGACAGGGTCGCGATTCACCCCTCCACTTT.

This clonotype has just a few counts. This rearrangement joins TRBV7-6 to TRBJ2-5; D not certain. The V end lost 5 bases, the J end lost 5 bases, and 12 bases lay between the germline ends. The CDR3 loop spans 13 amino acids. The germline V gene has CDR1 SGHVS and CDR2 FNYEAQ. The DNA of the CDR3 is TGTGCCAGCAGCCCCTGGCGGCGTGAGACCCAGTACTTC. It encodes CASSPWRRETQYF.

J is TRBJ2-5 and V is TRBV28, with TRBD1 as a possible D gene (6 bases). Germline V gives CDR1 MDHEN, CDR2 SYDVKM. Trimming pared 5 bases from V and 5 bases from J, leaving 9 bases between. This CDR3 is 12 amino acids long. The CDR3 nucleotides are TGTGCCAGCAGTACAGGGTCGGAGACCCAGTACTTC. Translation gives CASSTGSETQYF.

V usage is TRBV7-9 and J usage is TRBJ2-1; 12 bases match TRBD2. This CDR3 spans 20 amino acids. Germline V gene lookup returns CDR1 SEHNR and CDR2 FQNEAQ (reference sequence). V shed 5 bases and J 2 bases; nucleotides not matched to a gene: 16. The CDR3 is CASSAWDAGTSGRAYNEQFF. In DNA form, the CDR3 reads TGTGCCAGCAGCGCCTGGGACGCCGGGACTAGCGGGCGAGCCTACAATGAGCAGTTCTTC.